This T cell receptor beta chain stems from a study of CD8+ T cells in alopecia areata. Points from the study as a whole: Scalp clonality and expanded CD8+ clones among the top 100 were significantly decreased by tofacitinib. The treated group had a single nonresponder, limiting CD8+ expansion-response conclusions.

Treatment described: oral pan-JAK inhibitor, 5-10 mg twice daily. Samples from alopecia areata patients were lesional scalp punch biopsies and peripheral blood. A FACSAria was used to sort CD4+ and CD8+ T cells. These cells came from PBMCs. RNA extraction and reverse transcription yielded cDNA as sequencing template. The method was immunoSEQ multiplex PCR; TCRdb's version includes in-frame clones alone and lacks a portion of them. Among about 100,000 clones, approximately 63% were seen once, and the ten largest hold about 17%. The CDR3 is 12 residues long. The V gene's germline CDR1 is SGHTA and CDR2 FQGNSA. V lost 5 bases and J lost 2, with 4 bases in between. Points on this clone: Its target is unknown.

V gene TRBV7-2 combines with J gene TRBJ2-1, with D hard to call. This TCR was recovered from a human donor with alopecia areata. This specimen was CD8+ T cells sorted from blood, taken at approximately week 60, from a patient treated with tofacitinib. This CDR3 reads CASSRAYNEQFF. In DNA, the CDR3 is TGTGCCAGCAGCCGAGCCTACAATGAGCAGTTCTTC.